This T cell receptor beta chain was obtained from a study of cytomegalovirus exposure and HLA in healthy donors. Findings of the study overall: Specificity for CMV antigens was confirmed in vitro for three of the CMV-associated chains. The listing of approximately 160 TCR beta chains classed them as cytomegalovirus-associated.

In the case of this clone: Its antigen is unidentified.

Some clones are missing from TCRdb's copy, which holds only in-frame ones; the method was immunoSEQ multiplex PCR. The sample holds about 60,000 clones, 90% seen once. Germline loops: CDR1 SNHLY, CDR2 FYNNEI. CDR3 size: 15 residues. Trimming took 5 bases from V and 3 from J; bases not matched to a gene: 5. The gene calls are TRBV2 and TRBJ2-1; 9 positions agree with TRBD2. Material for sequencing was PBMCs. This clonotype was obtained from a man aged 18 to 30 in good health and CMV-seronegative. The CDR3 region is CASSPGTSYYNEQFF. CDR3 nucleotides: TGTGCCAGCAGTCCCGGGACTAGCTACTACAATGAGCAGTTCTTC.